The TCR beta chain under discussion was sequenced for a study of cytotoxic CD8 clonotypes in ibrutinib-treated CLL. General observations from the study: Having risen at ibrutinib response, clonality had fallen back toward baseline by progression.

Per germline, CDR1 MNHNS and CDR2 SASEGT. This CDR3 has 14 amino acids. V lost 6 bases, J lost 0 bases, and 11 bases lay in between. The table lists this clone with a count of one. Its target is not known. Roughly 2 micrograms of genomic DNA, which was extracted from cryopreserved PBMCs, served as the material used for the TCR beta libraries. Libraries were prepared by immunoSEQ multiplex PCR; TCRdb keeps only in-frame clonotypes and omits some of them. The sample shows about 140,000 clones, over 75% of them seen only once. The V call is TRBV6-1, the J call TRBJ1-1; no firm D call. The receptor was derived from a human donor with chronic lymphocytic leukemia. The sample in question was PBMCs, obtained after 36 months of ibrutinib treatment. CDR3 DNA: TGTGCCAGCAGGCCGAGACACATGAACACTGAAGCTTTCTTT. It codes for CASRPRHMNTEAFF.